The T cell receptor (beta chain) under discussion was sequenced for a study of blood T cell repertoires in COVID-19. J was trimmed by 7 bases and V by 0 bases; bases with no gene match: 1. The CDR3 sequence is 14 residues long. Germline-derived CDR1 and CDR2 are SGHDT and YYEEEE. The assay was immunoSEQ multiplex PCR, and TCRdb's table has in-frame clones only and misses some. The sample yields fewer than 250,000 clones, 84% seen once. This receptor was obtained from a man aged 55 to 70 who had recovered from COVID-19. Source material: PBMCs or T cells enriched from blood (not recorded which). The J gene is TRBJ1-6, the V gene TRBV5-6; 7 bases agree with TRBD1. CDR3 in amino acids: CASSLDRGNSPLHF. In DNA, the CDR3 is TGTGCCAGCAGCTTGGACAGGGGAAATTCACCCCTCCACTTT.